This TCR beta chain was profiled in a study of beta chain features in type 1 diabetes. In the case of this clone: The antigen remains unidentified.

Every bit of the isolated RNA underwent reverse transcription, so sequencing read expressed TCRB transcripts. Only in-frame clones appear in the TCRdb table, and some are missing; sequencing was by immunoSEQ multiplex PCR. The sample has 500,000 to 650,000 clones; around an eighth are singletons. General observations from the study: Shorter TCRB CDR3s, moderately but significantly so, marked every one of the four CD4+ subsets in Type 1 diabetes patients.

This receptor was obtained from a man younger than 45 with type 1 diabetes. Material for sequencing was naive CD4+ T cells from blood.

The CDR3, as DNA: TGCAGTACCCTCGAGAACACTGAAGCTTTCTTT. It is translated as CSTLENTEAFF. The genes are TRBV29-1 and TRBJ1-1; D not certain. CDR3 length: 11 residues. CDR1 and CDR2 from the germline V gene are SQVTM and ANQGSEA.